The next 32 T cell receptor beta chains were all read from a single sample in a study of T cell repertoires in cytomegalovirus infection. No antigen is known for these receptors. A single record per CDR3 protein comes from TCRdb applying MiXCR to the reads. The sample has about 770,000 distinct CDR3 sequences; about 29% are singletons. The sample here was cultured CD8+ T cells from PBMCs, taken from culture after CMV antigen stimulation. Source of these receptors: a human donor in good health (CMV status not recorded). Some clones in this sample may be carry-over from other donors' samples.

J is TRBJ1-1 and V is TRBV29-1; D might be TRBD1 (6 bases). Germline lookup yields CDR1 SQVTM and CDR2 ANQGSEA. This CDR3 is 12 amino acids long. V gave up 8 bases and J gave up 1 base, with 11 bases separating them. The CDR3 is CSLKGQNTEAFF. The CDR3 DNA reads as TGCAGCCTGAAGGGACAGAACACTGAAGCTTTCTTT.

This clonotype was seen more than once but under ten times. The CDR3, as DNA: TGCGCCAGCAGCCAAGATCGTGACAGGACGGGAGAGACCCAGTACTTC. This codes for CASSQDRDRTGETQYF. The chain carries TRBV4-3 and TRBJ2-5; perhaps TRBD1 as D (6 bases). The CDR3 is made up of 16 amino acids. Trimming pared 0 bases from V and 4 bases from J, leaving 15 bases between. CDR1 and CDR2 (germline): LGHNA, YSLEER.

This chain connects TRBV18 to TRBJ2-2; D is possibly TRBD2 (5 bases). Per the germline V gene, CDR1 is KGHSH and CDR2 is LQKENI. The CDR3 contains 14 residues. V was trimmed by 6 bases and J by 3 bases, leaving 11 bases between them. The CDR3 DNA follows: TGTGCCAGCTCCCCTCAGGACTACACCGGGGAGCTGTTTTTT. Residues: CASSPQDYTGELFF.

There are a few counts of this clonotype. Here the CDR3 DNA reads TGTGCCAGCAGCCCATTTTGGTCTCAAGAGACCCAGTACTTC. It yields the protein CASSPFWSQETQYF. The chain has TRBV11-3 and TRBJ2-5; D unresolved. The CDR3 is 14 amino acids. Germline V gives CDR1 SGHNT, CDR2 YENEEA. Trimming stripped 5 bases from V and 2 bases from J, with 12 bases between.

This clonotype was found once. J is TRBJ2-5 and V is TRBV9; 7 bases fit TRBD2. The junction had 11 bases not matched to a gene; V was cut back by 0 bases and J by 3 bases. The CDR3 sequence is 17 residues long. Germline assignment: CDR1 SGDLS and CDR2 YYNGEE. The CDR3 region is CASSVGLAVTWEETQYF. In DNA, the CDR3 is TGTGCCAGCAGCGTAGGACTAGCTGTGACCTGGGAAGAGACCCAGTACTTC.

The chain links TRBV6-8 to TRBJ1-1; TRBD1 matches 7 bases. Germline trimming cut 3 bases from V and 8 bases from J; bases unmatched to any gene: 12. CDR3 length: 15 amino acids. CDR1 is MNHGY, CDR2 SAAAGT, per germline. The chain's CDR3 is CASSYQGGEVMEAFF. The CDR3, as DNA: TGTGCCAGCAGTTATCAGGGGGGAGAAGTTATGGAAGCTTTCTTT.

This clonotype was picked up a small number of times. The chain's CDR3 is CASTPREEQFF. The CDR3 nucleotides read TGTGCCAGCACCCCTCGGGAGGAGCAGTTCTTC. This rearrangement joins TRBV2 to TRBJ2-1; D is possibly TRBD2 (6 bases). The germline V gene has CDR1 SNHLY and CDR2 FYNNEI. There are 11 residues in the CDR3. Trimming took off 7 bases at V and 10 bases at J, with 11 bases between the two ends.

This clonotype was counted many times. This chain links TRBV12-3 or TRBV12-4 with TRBJ2-1; TRBD1 matches 9 bases. This CDR3 contains 16 residues. V trimming: 6 bases; J trimming: 6 bases; junction bases outside the gene matches: 12. The chain's CDR3 is CASSKSGTGFFNEQFF. CDR3 nucleotide sequence: TGTGCCAGCAGCAAATCCGGGACAGGGTTTTTCAATGAGCAGTTCTTC.

The V call is TRBV7-8, the J call TRBJ1-5; D unclear. The germline V gene encodes CDR1 SGHVS and CDR2 FQNEAQ. The CDR3 runs to 13 residues. V was trimmed by 5 bases and J by 3 bases, leaving 8 bases between them. The CDR3 reads CASSLRPNQPQHF. The CDR3 nucleotides are TGTGCCAGCAGCCTCCGACCCAATCAGCCCCAGCATTTT.

This clonotype was recorded a few times. The CDR3 reads CASSPAGPSYNEQFF. The CDR3 DNA reads as TGTGCCAGCAGCCCAGCGGGGCCCTCCTACAATGAGCAGTTCTTC. The gene calls are TRBV7-9 and TRBJ2-1; 7 bases align to TRBD2. The V gene end was trimmed by 5 bases and the J gene end by 0 bases; junction bases not matched to a gene: 4. The CDR3 length is 15 residues. Germline CDR1 and CDR2: SEHNR and FQNEAQ (reference sequence).

DNA for the CDR3: TGTGCCAGCAGCTTTGGACTAGCGGGGACAGGAGAGACCCAGTACTTC. Amino acids: CASSFGLAGTGETQYF. The chain links TRBV5-5 to TRBJ2-5, with TRBD2 matching over 12 bases. This CDR3 contains 16 residues. V lost 2 bases and J lost 4; bases outside the gene matches: 6. CDR1 SGHKS and CDR2 YYEKEE come from the germline V gene (reference sequence). Looking up the rest from reference TRBV5-5 and TRBJ2-5 gives the full variable domain: DAGVTQSPTHLIKTRGQQVTLRCSPISGHKSVSWYQQVLGQGPQFIFQYYEKEERGRGNFPDRFSARQFPNYSSELNVNALLLGDSALYLCASSFGLAGTGETQYFGPGTRLLVL.

J is TRBJ1-2 and V is TRBV6-5; a possible D gene is TRBD1 (5 bases). CDR3 size: 15 residues. Germline V gene sequence: CDR1 MNHEY, CDR2 SVGAGI. With 0 bases removed from V and 8 bases from J, the gap between germline ends came to 16 bases. DNA of the CDR3: TGTGCCAGCAGTTACTCGAGGGACGGGGCGCGGGGCTACACCTTC. As protein: CASSYSRDGARGYTF.

This clonotype was recorded at least ten times. This chain joins TRBV7-6 and TRBJ2-2; 9 nucleotides match TRBD1. Germline V gives CDR1 SGHVS, CDR2 FNYEAQ. The CDR3 covers 20 residues. V trimming: 4 bases; J trimming: 0 bases; junction bases outside the gene matches: 15. This chain's CDR3 is CASSSVPGQGRGPNTGELFF. CDR3 nucleotides: TGTGCCAGCAGCTCAGTCCCGGGACAGGGTAGGGGCCCGAACACCGGGGAGCTGTTTTTT.

This clonotype has only a few counts. This chain uses TRBV29-1 with TRBJ2-1, with TRBD2 identical over 8 bases. From germline, CDR1 is SQVTM and CDR2 ANQGSEA. This CDR3 has 14 residues. The trim removed 0 bases at V and 8 bases at J, leaving 6 bases unmatched. Written as DNA, the CDR3 is TGCAGCGTTGAAGACCGGGGGGGTATCGATGAGCAGTTCTTC. Its protein product is CSVEDRGGIDEQFF.

This chain joins TRBV11-2 and TRBJ2-6; maybe TRBD2 (6 bases). V was trimmed by 5 bases and J by 0 bases, leaving 14 bases between them. Germline CDR1 and CDR2: SGHAT and FQNNGV. The CDR3 has 17 amino acids. CDR3 DNA sequence: TGTGCCAGCAGCCGGGACTCGATATACTCTGGGGCCAACGTCCTGACTTTC. The encoded protein is CASSRDSIYSGANVLTF.

This sequence joins TRBV7-8 and TRBJ1-6; tentative D call: TRBD1 (5 bases). Germline values: CDR1 SGHVS, CDR2 FQNEAQ. The V gene lost 0 bases and the J gene lost 10 bases, with 19 bases spanning the gap. CDR3 length: 17 amino acids. CDR3: CASSLAGTQDFNSPLHF. CDR3 coding DNA: TGTGCCAGCAGCTTAGCCGGGACCCAGGATTTTAACTCACCCCTCCACTTT.

A few counts support this clonotype. This chain joins TRBV7-9 and TRBJ1-4; TRBD1 agrees at 11 bases. Germline-derived CDR1 and CDR2 are SEHNR and FQNEAQ (reference sequence). The CDR3 has 15 amino acids. Trimming removed 3 bases from V and 6 bases from J; junction bases left unmatched: 3. The CDR3 DNA follows: TGTGCCAGCAGCTTCCCGGGACAGGGGGATGAAAAACTGTTTTTT. It codes for CASSFPGQGDEKLFF.

This clonotype came up many times. The rearrangement joins TRBV7-2 to TRBJ2-7, with TRBD2 matching 8 bases. The germline V gene encodes CDR1 SGHTA and CDR2 FQGNSA. V shed 4 bases, J shed 1 base, and the junction held 18 bases outside the gene matches. The CDR3 covers 19 residues. The CDR3 sequence is CASSSMSAHTGGRSYEQYV. Here the CDR3 DNA reads TGTGCCAGCAGCTCGATGTCGGCCCATACGGGGGGGAGATCCTACGAGCAGTACGTC.

V usage is TRBV24-1 and J usage is TRBJ2-2; 9 bases map to TRBD1. There are 15 residues in the CDR3. Trimming cost V 9 bases and J 5 bases; bases outside gene matches: 9. CDR1 and CDR2 from the germline V gene are KGHDR and SFDVKD. The CDR3 nucleotides read TGTGCCACCTCCAGGACAGGGGAAAAAACCGGGGAGCTGTTTTTT. This encodes CATSRTGEKTGELFF.

This clonotype appeared a few times. The CDR3 DNA follows: TGTGCCACCAGCAGAGATCCGAATAGTGGACTAGGCACAGATACGCAGTATTTT. Translation: CATSRDPNSGLGTDTQYF. The chain combines TRBV15 with TRBJ2-3; 7 bases map to TRBD2. This CDR3 contains 18 residues. J gave up 1 base and V 0 bases, and 10 bases lay outside the gene matches. Germline CDR1 and CDR2: LNHNV and YYDKDF (reference sequence).

This clonotype occurred a few times. CDR3 in amino acids: CASSPQRVSTDTQYF. In DNA, the CDR3 is TGTGCCAGCAGTCCCCAGAGGGTTAGCACAGATACGCAGTATTTT. The rearrangement uses TRBV27 and TRBJ2-3; a weak D match, TRBD2 (5 bases). Trimming shortened V by 5 bases and J by 0 bases, and 12 bases separated the two germline ends. Germline V CDR1 and CDR2: MNHEY, SMNVEV (reference sequence). The CDR3 is made up of 15 amino acids.

This chain connects TRBV27 to TRBJ2-1; no clear D gene. Trimming shortened V by 3 bases and J by 6 bases, and 9 bases separated the two germline ends. This CDR3 comprises 13 residues. Germline values: CDR1 MNHEY, CDR2 SMNVEV (reference sequence). CDR3 amino acids: CASSLSQFNEQFF. Written as DNA, the CDR3 is TGTGCCAGCAGTTTGTCTCAGTTCAATGAGCAGTTCTTC.

The chain combines TRBV4-1 with TRBJ2-5, with D unclear. The germline V and J ends were trimmed by 3 bases and 2 bases, with 10 bases remaining between them. The CDR3 loop spans 14 amino acids. CDR1 is MGHRA, CDR2 YSYEKL, per germline. This CDR3 reads CASSHPLVQETQYF. The CDR3 DNA sequence: TGCGCCAGCAGCCATCCCCTAGTTCAAGAGACCCAGTACTTC.

This chain links TRBV7-6 with TRBJ2-1; tentatively, D is TRBD1 (5 bases). This CDR3 region has 12 residues. The V end lost 5 bases, the J end lost 12 bases, and 14 bases lay between the germline ends. Germline CDR1 is SGHVS and CDR2 is FNYEAQ. The CDR3 loop reads CASSQGPLGQFF. The CDR3 DNA follows: TGTGCCAGCAGCCAGGGCCCCCTTGGGCAGTTCTTC.

The chain combines TRBV29-1 with TRBJ2-2; D possibly matches TRBD1 or TRBD2 (5 bases each). The germline V gene encodes CDR1 SQVTM and CDR2 ANQGSEA. V dropped 0 bases and J dropped 2 bases, with 13 bases sitting between them. The CDR3 extends over 16 amino acids. The CDR3 region is CSVEEPGDGNTGELFF. The CDR3 coding sequence is TGCAGCGTTGAAGAACCTGGGGACGGTAACACCGGGGAGCTGTTTTTT.

This chain connects TRBV7-6 to TRBJ2-7; TRBD2 matches 7 bases. Trimming at V came to 7 bases and at J to 6 bases, leaving 6 bases not matched to a gene. The CDR3 spans 12 residues. CDR1 is SGHVS, CDR2 FNYEAQ, per germline. CDR3 coding DNA: TGTGCCAGCACCGGCGGGGGTGGCGAGCAGTACGTC. This gives the protein CASTGGGGEQYV.

This chain links TRBV18 with TRBJ2-7, with D maybe TRBD1 (5 bases). The CDR3 spans 15 residues. In germline, CDR1 is KGHSH, CDR2 LQKENI. V lost 4 bases and J lost 3, with 16 bases in between. In nucleotides, the CDR3 is TGTGCCAGCTCACTCCAGCAGGGATCCGGCTACGAGCAGTACTTC. Its protein is CASSLQQGSGYEQYF.

Written as DNA, the CDR3 is TGTGCCAGCAGCGAGGGACACCATGAGCAGTTCTTC. It translates to CASSEGHHEQFF. The chain carries TRBV13 and TRBJ2-1; D might be TRBD1 (6 bases). The CDR3 runs to 12 residues. The germline V gene has CDR1 PRHDT and CDR2 FYEKMQ (reference sequence). With 5 bases removed from V and 8 bases from J, the gap between germline ends came to 10 bases. The full variable domain, its missing parts supplied by reference TRBV13 and TRBJ2-1, is AAGVIQSPRHLIKEKRETATLKCYPIPRHDTVYWYQQGPGQDPQFLISFYEKMQSDKGSIPDRFSAQQFSDYHSELNMSSLELGDSALYFCASSEGHHEQFFGPGTRLTVL.

This clonotype was observed a handful of times. This chain connects TRBV6-2 or TRBV6-3 to TRBJ2-7; D is possibly TRBD2 (5 bases). The V end lost 4 bases, the J end lost 3 bases, and 7 bases lay between the germline ends. Germline V gene sequence: CDR1 MNHEY, CDR2 SVGEGT. CDR3 length: 12 residues. CDR3 coding DNA: TGTGCCAGCAGTTTCGGACTCTACGAGCAGTACGTC. This sequence encodes CASSFGLYEQYV.

The rearrangement links TRBV24-1 to TRBJ2-5, with 7 bases that match TRBD1. Germline V CDR1 and CDR2: KGHDR, SFDVKD. V dropped 3 bases and J dropped 2; count of bases not matched to a gene: 8. The CDR3 is 16 amino acids. Written as DNA, the CDR3 is TGTGCCACCAGTGATCGAGACTACAGGGGACAAGAGACCCAGTACTTC. Residues: CATSDRDYRGQETQYF.

The V and J genes are TRBV10-3 and TRBJ1-4; D gene uncertain. CDR1 and CDR2 (germline): ENHRY, SYGVKD. This CDR3 region has 13 residues. Trimming removed 2 bases from V and 7 bases from J, with 8 bases in between. The CDR3 region has the DNA TGTGCCATCAGTGAGAGCGGGTTTGAAAAACTGTTTTTT. Protein: CAISESGFEKLFF.

The V gene is TRBV5-5, the J gene TRBJ1-5; D unresolved. With 1 base removed from V and 3 bases from J, the gap between germline ends came to 5 bases. This CDR3 spans 13 amino acids. Germline CDR1 SGHKS, CDR2 YYEKEE (reference sequence). The CDR3, as DNA: TGTGCCAGCAGCTTGTTCATCAATCAGCCCCAGCATTTT. It codes for CASSLFINQPQHF.